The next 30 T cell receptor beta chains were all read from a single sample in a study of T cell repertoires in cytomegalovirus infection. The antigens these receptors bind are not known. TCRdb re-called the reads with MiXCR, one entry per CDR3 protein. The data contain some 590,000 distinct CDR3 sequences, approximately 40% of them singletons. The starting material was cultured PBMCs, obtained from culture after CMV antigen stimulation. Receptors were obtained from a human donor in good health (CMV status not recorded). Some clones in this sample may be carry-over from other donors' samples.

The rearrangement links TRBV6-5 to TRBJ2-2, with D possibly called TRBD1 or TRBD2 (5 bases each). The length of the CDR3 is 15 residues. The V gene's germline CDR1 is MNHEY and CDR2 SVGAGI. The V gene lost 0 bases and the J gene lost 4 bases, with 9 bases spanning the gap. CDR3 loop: CASSYSIGGTGELFF. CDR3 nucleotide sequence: TGTGCCAGCAGTTACTCGATTGGGGGCACCGGGGAGCTGTTTTTT.

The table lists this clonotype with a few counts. The DNA for the CDR3 is TGTGCCAGTCAACCCCAACCCGGGGGGCAGGAGACCCAGTACTTC. Residues: CASQPQPGGQETQYF. The chain combines TRBV6-1 with TRBJ2-5, with D possibly TRBD2 on 7 matching bases. This CDR3 spans 15 amino acids. Trimming took off 9 bases at V and 5 bases at J, with 22 bases between the two ends. CDR1 is MNHNS and CDR2 is SASEGT in the germline V gene.

The CDR3 reads CASSYDGTGGRRSSYNEQFF. CDR3 in DNA: TGTGCCAGCAGTTACGATGGGACAGGGGGCCGACGGAGCTCCTACAATGAGCAGTTCTTC. The chain uses TRBV6-2 or TRBV6-3 and TRBJ2-1; 12 bases are shared with TRBD1. This CDR3 spans 20 amino acids. With V trimmed by 2 bases and J by 0 bases, 11 bases remained unmatched. Germline V gene sequence: CDR1 MNHEY, CDR2 SVGEGT.

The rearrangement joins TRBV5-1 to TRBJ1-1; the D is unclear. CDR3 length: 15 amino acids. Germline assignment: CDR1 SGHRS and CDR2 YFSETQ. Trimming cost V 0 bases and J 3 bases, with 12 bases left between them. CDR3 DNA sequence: TGCGCCAGCAGCTTGGAGGGAGGACCTTACACTGAAGCTTTCTTT. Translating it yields CASSLEGGPYTEAFF.

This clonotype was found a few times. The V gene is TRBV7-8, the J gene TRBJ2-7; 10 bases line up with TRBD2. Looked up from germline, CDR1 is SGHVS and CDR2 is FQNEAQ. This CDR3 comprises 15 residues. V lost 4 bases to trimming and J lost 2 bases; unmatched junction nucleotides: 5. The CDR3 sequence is CASSWGGLAAYEQYF. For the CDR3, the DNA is TGTGCCAGCAGCTGGGGAGGACTAGCGGCCTACGAGCAGTACTTC.

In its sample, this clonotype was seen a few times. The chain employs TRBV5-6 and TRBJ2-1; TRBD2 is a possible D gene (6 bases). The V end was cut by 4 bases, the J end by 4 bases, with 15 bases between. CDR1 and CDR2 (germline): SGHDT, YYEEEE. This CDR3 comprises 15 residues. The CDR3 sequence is CASSVRGTAYNEQFF. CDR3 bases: TGTGCCAGCAGCGTCCGCGGGACTGCATACAATGAGCAGTTCTTC.

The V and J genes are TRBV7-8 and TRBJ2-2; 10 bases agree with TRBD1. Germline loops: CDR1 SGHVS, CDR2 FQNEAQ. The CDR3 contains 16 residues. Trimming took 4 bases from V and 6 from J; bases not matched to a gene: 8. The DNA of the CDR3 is TGTGCCAGCAGCTCCGACAGGGGGCGAATAGCCGGGGAGCTGTTTTTT. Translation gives CASSSDRGRIAGELFF. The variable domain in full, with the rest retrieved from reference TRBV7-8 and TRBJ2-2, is GAGVSQSPRYKVAKRGQDVALRCDPISGHVSLFWYQQALGQGPEFLTYFQNEAQLDKSGLPSDRFFAERPEGSVSTLKIQRTQQEDSAVYLCASSSDRGRIAGELFFGEGSRLTVL.

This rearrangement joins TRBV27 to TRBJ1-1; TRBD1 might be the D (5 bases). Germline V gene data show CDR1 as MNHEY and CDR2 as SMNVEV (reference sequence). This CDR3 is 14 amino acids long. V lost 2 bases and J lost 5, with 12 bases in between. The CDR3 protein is CASSLGGVRTEAFF. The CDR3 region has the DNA TGTGCCAGCAGTTTAGGGGGGGTTAGGACTGAAGCTTTCTTT.

CDR3 DNA sequence: TGTGCCAGCAGGGATCTAGCGGGGGACGAGCAGTACTTC. This codes for CASRDLAGDEQYF. The gene calls are TRBV28 and TRBJ2-7, with TRBD2 identical over 10 bases. Trimming took 6 bases from V and 5 from J; bases not matched to a gene: 4. In germline, CDR1 is MDHEN, CDR2 SYDVKM. The CDR3 loop spans 13 amino acids.

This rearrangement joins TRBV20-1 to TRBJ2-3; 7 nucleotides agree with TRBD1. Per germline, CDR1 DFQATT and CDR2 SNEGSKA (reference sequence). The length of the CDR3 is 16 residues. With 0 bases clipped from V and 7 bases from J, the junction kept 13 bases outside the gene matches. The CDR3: CSARDVTGRNLNTQYF. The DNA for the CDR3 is TGCAGTGCTAGAGATGTGACAGGGAGAAACCTTAATACGCAGTATTTT.

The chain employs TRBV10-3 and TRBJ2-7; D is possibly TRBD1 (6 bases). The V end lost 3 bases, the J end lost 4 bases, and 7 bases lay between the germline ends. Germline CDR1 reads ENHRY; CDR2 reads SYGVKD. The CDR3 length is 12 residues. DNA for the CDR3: TGTGCCATCAGTGACAGGGGTTACGAGCAGTACTTC. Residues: CAISDRGYEQYF.

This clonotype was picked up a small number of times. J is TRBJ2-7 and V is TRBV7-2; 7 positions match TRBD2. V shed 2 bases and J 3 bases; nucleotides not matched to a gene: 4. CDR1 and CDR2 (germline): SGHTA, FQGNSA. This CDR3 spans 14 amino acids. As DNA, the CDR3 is TGTGCCAGCAGCTTAATGGGACTACACTACGAGCAGTACTTC. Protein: CASSLMGLHYEQYF. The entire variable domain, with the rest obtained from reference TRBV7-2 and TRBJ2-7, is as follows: GAGVSQSPSNKVTEKGKDVELRCDPISGHTALYWYRQSLGQGLEFLIYFQGNSAPDKSGLPSDRFSAERTGGSVSTLTIQRTQQEDSAVYLCASSLMGLHYEQYFGPGTRLTVT.

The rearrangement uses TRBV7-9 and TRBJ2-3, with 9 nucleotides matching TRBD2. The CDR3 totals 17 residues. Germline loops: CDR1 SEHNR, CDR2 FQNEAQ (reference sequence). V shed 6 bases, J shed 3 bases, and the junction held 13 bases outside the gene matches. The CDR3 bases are TGTGCCAGCAGTCAAGGGGTTGCGGGAGGGCCGACAGATACGCAGTATTTT. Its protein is CASSQGVAGGPTDTQYF.

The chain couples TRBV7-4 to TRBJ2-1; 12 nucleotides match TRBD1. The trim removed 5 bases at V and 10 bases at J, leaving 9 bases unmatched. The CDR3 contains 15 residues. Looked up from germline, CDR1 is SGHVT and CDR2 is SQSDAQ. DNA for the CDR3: TGTGCCAGCAGCCCGCCGGGGACAGGGGGCCAGGAGCAGTTCTTC. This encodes CASSPPGTGGQEQFF. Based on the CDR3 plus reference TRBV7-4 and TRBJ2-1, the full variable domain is GAGVSQSPRYKVAKRGRDVALRCDSISGHVTLYWYRQTLGQGSEVLTYSQSDAQRDKSGRPSGRFSAERPERSVSTLKIQRTEQGDSAVYLCASSPPGTGGQEQFFGPGTRLTVL.

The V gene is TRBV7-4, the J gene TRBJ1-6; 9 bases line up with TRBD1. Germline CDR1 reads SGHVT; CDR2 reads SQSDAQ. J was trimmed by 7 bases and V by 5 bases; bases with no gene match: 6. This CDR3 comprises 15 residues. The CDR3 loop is CASSRQGVGNSPLHF. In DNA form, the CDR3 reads TGTGCCAGCAGCAGACAGGGGGTTGGGAATTCACCCCTCCACTTT.

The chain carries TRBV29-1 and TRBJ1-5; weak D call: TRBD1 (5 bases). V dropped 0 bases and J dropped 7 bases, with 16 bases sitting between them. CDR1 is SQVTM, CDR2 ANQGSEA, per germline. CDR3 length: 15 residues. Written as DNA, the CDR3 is TGCAGCGTTGAAGATAGGAGAGGCTGGGGGCAGCCCCAGCATTTT. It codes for CSVEDRRGWGQPQHF.

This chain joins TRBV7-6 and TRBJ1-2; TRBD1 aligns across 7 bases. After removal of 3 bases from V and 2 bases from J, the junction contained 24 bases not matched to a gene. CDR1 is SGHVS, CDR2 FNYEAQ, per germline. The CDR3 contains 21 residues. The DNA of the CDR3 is TGTGCCAGCAGCTTTGGGACCGAGACATTTGGGACAGAACGAAGGAACTATGGCTACACCTTC. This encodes CASSFGTETFGTERRNYGYTF.

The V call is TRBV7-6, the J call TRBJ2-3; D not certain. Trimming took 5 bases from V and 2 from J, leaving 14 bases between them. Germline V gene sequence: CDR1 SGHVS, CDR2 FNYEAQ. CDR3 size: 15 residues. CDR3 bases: TGTGCCAGCAGCCAATCCCTTAGTTTCACAGATACGCAGTATTTT. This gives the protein CASSQSLSFTDTQYF. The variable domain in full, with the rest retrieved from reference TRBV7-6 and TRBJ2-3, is GAGVSQSPRYKVTKRGQDVALRCDPISGHVSLYWYRQALGQGPEFLTYFNYEAQQDKSGLPNDRFSAERPEGSISTLTIQRTEQRDSAMYRCASSQSLSFTDTQYFGPGTRLTVL.

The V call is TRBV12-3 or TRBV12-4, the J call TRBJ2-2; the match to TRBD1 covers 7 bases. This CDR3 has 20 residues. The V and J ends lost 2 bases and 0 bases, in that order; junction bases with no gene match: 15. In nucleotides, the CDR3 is TGTGCCAGCAGTTTATCCGGCCACAGGGGCAATTATGCGAACACCGGGGAGCTGTTTTTT. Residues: CASSLSGHRGNYANTGELFF.

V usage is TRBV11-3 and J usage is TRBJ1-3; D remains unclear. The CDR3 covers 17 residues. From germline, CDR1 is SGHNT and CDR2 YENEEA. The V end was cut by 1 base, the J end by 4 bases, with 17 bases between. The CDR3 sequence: CASSLGGGTPSGNTIYF. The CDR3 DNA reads TGTGCCAGCAGCTTAGGCGGCGGTACACCGAGCGGAAACACCATATATTTT.

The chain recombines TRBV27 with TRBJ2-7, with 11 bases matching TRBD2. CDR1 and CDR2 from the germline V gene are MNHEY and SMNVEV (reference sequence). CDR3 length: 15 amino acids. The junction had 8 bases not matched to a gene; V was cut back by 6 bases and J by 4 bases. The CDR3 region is CASSDPPSGRYEQYF. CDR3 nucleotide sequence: TGTGCCAGCAGCGACCCGCCTAGCGGGAGGTACGAGCAGTACTTC.

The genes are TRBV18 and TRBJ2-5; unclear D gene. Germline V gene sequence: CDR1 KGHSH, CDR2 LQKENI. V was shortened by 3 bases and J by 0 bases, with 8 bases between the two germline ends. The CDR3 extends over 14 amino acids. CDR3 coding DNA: TGTGCCAGCTCACCCGGACGAAACCAAGAGACCCAGTACTTC. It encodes CASSPGRNQETQYF.

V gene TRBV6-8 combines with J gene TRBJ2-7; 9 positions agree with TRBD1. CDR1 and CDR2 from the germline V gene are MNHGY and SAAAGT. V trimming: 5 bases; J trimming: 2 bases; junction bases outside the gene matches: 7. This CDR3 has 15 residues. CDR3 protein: CASSPRGTGPYEQYF. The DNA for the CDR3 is TGTGCCAGCAGTCCCAGGGGGACAGGGCCCTACGAGCAGTACTTC.

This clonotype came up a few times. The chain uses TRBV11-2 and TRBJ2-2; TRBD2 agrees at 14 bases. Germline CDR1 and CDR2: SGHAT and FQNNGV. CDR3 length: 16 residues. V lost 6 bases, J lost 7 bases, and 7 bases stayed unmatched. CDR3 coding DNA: TGTGCCAGCAGGAAGCCGGGACTAGCGGGAGTCGGGGAGCTGTTTTTT. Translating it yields CASRKPGLAGVGELFF.

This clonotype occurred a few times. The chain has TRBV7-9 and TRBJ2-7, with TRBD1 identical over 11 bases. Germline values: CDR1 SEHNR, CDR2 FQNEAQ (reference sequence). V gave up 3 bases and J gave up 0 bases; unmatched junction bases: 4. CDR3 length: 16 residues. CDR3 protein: CASSLGQGVTSYEQYF. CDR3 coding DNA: TGTGCCAGCAGCTTGGGACAGGGGGTGACCTCCTACGAGCAGTACTTC.

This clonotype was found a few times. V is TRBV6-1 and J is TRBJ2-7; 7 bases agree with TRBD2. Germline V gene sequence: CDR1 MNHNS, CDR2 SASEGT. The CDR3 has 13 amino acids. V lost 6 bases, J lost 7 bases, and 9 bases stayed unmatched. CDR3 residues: CASSPPGGGEQYF. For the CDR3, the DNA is TGTGCCAGCAGCCCCCCGGGCGGGGGAGAGCAGTACTTC.

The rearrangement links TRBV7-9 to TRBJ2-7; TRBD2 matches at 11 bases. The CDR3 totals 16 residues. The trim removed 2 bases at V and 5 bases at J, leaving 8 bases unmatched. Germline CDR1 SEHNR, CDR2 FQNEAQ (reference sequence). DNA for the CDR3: TGTGCCAGCAGCTTATACCGCGGGACTAGCGGCCACGAGCAGTACTTC. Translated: CASSLYRGTSGHEQYF.

The CDR3 region is CASTTSPSSETQYF. Written as DNA, the CDR3 is TGTGCCAGTACGACTAGTCCCTCTTCGGAGACCCAGTACTTC. The chain employs TRBV7-2 and TRBJ2-5; tentative D call: TRBD2 (6 bases). The CDR3 extends over 14 amino acids. In germline, CDR1 is SGHTA, CDR2 FQGNSA. Trimming pared 9 bases from V and 5 bases from J, leaving 19 bases between.

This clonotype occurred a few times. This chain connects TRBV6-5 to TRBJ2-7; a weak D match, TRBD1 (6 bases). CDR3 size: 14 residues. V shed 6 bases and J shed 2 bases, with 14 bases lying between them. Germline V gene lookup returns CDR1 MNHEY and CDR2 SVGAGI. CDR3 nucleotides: TGTGCCAGCAGCAGAAAGACAGGTCCCTACGAGCAGTACTTC. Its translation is CASSRKTGPYEQYF.

The CDR3 sequence is CASSLSSSPSTNTGELFF. DNA for the CDR3: TGTGCCAGCAGCTTATCCTCTAGCCCCAGCACGAACACCGGGGAGCTGTTTTTT. The V gene is TRBV7-2, the J gene TRBJ2-2; TRBD2 might be the D (5 bases). Germline V gene lookup returns CDR1 SGHTA and CDR2 FQGNSA. This CDR3 region has 18 residues. The ends were cut back, 2 bases at V and 0 bases at J, with 16 bases in the middle.